The clone carrying this T cell receptor beta chain was picked up many times. Its antigen is undetermined. Library preparation (for TCRbeta) was performed with unique molecular identifiers. TCRdb processed the PCR reads anew with MiXCR; each CDR3 protein has one entry. The repertoire holds a few hundred thousand distinct CDR3 sequences, with roughly a tenth as singletons. The data belong to a study of T-cell reconstitution after alpha-beta-depleted transplantation in children. Findings and limits, study-wide: Some patients' high day-60 TCRbeta diversity was traced to surviving recipient T cells and thymic progenitors. Among T cells one year after transplant, newly produced cells accounted for most counts and diversity.

CDR1 MDHEN and CDR2 SYDVKM come from the germline V gene. This CDR3 comprises 13 residues. The V end lost 10 bases, the J end lost 6 bases, and 13 bases lay between the germline ends. V gene TRBV28 combines with J gene TRBJ1-6, with a tentative D call TRBD1 (5 bases). Specimen: PBMCs, collected before TCRalphabeta/CD19-depleted stem cell transplant. This clonotype originated in a boy in the first two years of life with acute myeloid leukemia, due to receive a stem cell transplant. This CDR3 is CATRQYSNSPLHF. CDR3 nucleotide sequence: TGTGCCACCCGACAGTATTCTAATTCACCCCTCCACTTT.